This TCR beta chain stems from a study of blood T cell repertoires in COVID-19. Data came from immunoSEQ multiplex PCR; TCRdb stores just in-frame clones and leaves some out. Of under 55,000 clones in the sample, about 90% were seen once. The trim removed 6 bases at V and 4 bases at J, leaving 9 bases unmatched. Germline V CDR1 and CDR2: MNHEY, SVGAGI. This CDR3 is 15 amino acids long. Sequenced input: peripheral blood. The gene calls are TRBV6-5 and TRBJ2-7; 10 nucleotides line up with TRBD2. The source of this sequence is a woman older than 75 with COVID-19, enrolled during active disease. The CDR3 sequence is CASSGASGSRYEQYF. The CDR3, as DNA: TGTGCCAGCAGCGGGGCTAGCGGGAGTAGGTACGAGCAGTACTTC.